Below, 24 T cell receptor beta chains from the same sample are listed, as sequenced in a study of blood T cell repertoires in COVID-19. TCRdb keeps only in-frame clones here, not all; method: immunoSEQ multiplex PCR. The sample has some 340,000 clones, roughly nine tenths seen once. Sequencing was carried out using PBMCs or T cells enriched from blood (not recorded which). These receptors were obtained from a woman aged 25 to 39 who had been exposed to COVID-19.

The CDR3: CASSADRGQGAFF. CDR3 DNA sequence: TGTGCCAGCAGTGCGGACAGGGGGCAGGGAGCTTTCTTT. The chain carries TRBV2 and TRBJ1-1; 11 nucleotides match TRBD1. Germline loops: CDR1 SNHLY, CDR2 FYNNEI. Trimming at V came to 4 bases and at J to 10 bases, leaving 5 bases not matched to a gene. This CDR3 comprises 13 residues.

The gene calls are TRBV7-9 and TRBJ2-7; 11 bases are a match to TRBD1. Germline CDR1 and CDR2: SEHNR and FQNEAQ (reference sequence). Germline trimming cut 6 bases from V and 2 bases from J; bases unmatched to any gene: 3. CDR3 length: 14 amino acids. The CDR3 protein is CASRSGQGAYEQYF. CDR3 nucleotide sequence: TGTGCCAGCAGGTCGGGACAGGGGGCCTACGAGCAGTACTTC.

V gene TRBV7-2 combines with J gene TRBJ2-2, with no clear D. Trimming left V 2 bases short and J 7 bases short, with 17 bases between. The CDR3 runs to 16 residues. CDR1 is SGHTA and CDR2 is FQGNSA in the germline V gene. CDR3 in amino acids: CASSLSRFIRLGELFF. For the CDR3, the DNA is TGTGCCAGCAGCTTAAGTAGATTTATCAGGCTCGGGGAGCTGTTTTTT.

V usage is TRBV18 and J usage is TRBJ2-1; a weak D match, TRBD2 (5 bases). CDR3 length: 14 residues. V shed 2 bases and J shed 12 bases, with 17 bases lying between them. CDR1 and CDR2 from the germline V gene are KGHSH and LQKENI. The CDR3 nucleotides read TGTGCCAGCTCACCAGCGGACCGGCCCAGCGGGCAGTTCTTC. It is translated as CASSPADRPSGQFF.

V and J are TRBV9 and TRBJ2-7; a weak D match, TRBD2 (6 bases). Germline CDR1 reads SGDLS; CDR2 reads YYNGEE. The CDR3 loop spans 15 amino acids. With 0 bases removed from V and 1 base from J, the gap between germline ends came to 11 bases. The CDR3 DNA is TGTGCCAGCAGCGTAGAGGCAGGAGGGTCCTACGAGCAGTACTTC. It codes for CASSVEAGGSYEQYF.

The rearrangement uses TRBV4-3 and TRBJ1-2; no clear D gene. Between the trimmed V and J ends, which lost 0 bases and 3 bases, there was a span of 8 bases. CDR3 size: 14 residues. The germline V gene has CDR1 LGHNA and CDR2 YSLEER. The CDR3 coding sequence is TGCGCCAGCAGCCAAGAATCCGTATACTATGGCTACACCTTC. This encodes CASSQESVYYGYTF.

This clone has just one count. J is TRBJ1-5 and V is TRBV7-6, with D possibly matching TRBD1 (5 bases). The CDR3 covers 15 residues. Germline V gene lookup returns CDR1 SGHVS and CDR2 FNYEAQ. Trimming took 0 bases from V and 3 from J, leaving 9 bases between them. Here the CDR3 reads CASSLAQGTNQPQHF. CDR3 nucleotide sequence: TGTGCCAGCAGCTTAGCTCAGGGTACCAATCAGCCCCAGCATTTT.

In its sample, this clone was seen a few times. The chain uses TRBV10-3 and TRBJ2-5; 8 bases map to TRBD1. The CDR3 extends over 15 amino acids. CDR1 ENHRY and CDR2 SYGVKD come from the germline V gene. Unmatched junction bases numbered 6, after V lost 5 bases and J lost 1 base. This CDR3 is CAISRQGILQETQYF. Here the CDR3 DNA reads TGTGCCATCAGTAGACAGGGGATCCTCCAAGAGACCCAGTACTTC.

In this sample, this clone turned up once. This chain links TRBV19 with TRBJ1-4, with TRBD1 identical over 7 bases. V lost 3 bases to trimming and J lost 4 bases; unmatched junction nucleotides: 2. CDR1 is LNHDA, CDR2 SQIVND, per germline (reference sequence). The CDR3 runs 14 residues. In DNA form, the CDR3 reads TGTGCCAGTAGTATGGGACAGATTAATGAAAAACTGTTTTTT. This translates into CASSMGQINEKLFF. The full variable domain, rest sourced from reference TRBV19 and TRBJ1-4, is DGGITQSPKYLFRKEGQNVTLSCEQNLNHDAMYWYRQDPGQGLRLIYYSQIVNDFQKGDIAEGYSVSREKKESFPLTVTSAQKNPTAFYLCASSMGQINEKLFFGSGTQLSVL.

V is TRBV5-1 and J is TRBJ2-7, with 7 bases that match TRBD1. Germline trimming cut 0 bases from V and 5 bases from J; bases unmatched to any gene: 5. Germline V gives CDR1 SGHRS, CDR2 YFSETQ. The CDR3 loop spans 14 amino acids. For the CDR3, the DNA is TGCGCCAGCAGCTTGGGCCGAGGGGGCCACGAGCAGTACTTC. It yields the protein CASSLGRGGHEQYF.

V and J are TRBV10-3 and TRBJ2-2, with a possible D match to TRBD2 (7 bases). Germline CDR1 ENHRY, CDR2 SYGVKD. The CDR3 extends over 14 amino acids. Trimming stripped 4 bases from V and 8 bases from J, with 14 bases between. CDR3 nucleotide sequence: TGTGCCATCAGTGGCGGGGGCTCTGGTGGGGAGCTGTTTTTT. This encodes CAISGGGSGGELFF.

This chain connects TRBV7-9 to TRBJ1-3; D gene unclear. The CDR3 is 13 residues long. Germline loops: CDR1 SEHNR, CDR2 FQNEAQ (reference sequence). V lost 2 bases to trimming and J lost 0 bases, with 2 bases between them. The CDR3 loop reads CASSLLSGNTIYF. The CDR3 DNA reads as TGTGCCAGCAGCTTACTCTCTGGAAACACCATATATTTT.

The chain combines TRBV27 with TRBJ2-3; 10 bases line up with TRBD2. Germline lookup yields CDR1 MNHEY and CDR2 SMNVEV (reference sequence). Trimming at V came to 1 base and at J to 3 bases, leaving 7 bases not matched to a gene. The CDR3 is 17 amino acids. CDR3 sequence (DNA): TGTGCCAGCAGTTTATTGGCTAGCGGGGGAGCTACAGATACGCAGTATTTT. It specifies CASSLLASGGATDTQYF.

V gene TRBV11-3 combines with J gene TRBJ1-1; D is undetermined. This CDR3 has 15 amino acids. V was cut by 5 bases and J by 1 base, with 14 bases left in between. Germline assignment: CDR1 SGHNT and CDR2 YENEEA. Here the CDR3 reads CASSPGISGNTEAFF. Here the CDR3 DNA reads TGTGCCAGCAGCCCGGGGATTTCGGGGAACACTGAAGCTTTCTTT. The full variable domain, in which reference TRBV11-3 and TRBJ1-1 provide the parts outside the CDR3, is EAGVVQSPRYKIIEKKQPVAFWCNPISGHNTLYWYLQNLGQGPELLIRYENEEAVDDSQLPKDRFSAERLKGVDSTLKIQPAELGDSAVYLCASSPGISGNTEAFFGQGTRLTVV.

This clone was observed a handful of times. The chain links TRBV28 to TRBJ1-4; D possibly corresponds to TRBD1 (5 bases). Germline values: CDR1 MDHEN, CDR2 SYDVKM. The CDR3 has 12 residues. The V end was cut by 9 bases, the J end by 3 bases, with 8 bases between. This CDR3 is CASRQSNEKLFF. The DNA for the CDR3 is TGTGCCAGTCGACAGTCTAATGAAAAACTGTTTTTT.

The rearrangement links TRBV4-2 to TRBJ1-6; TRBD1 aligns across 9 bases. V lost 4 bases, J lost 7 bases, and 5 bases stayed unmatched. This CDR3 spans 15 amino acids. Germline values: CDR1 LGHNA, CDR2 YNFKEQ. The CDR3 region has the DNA TGTGCCAGCAGCCCCCGGGACAGGGAAAATTCACCCCTCCACTTT. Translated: CASSPRDRENSPLHF.

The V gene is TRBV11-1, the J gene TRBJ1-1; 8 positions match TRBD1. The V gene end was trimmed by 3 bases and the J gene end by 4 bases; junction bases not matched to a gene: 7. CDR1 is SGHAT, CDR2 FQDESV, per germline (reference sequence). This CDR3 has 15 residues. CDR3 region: CASSFTGGYRTEAFF. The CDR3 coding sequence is TGTGCCAGCAGCTTTACAGGGGGGTATCGCACTGAAGCTTTCTTT.

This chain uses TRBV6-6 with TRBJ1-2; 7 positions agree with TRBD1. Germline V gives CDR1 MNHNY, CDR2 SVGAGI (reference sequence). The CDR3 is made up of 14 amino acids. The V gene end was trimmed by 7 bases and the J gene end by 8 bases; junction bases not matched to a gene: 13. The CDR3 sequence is CASIFRTGQGGYTF. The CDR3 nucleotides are TGTGCCAGCATCTTCCGGACAGGCCAGGGGGGCTACACCTTC.

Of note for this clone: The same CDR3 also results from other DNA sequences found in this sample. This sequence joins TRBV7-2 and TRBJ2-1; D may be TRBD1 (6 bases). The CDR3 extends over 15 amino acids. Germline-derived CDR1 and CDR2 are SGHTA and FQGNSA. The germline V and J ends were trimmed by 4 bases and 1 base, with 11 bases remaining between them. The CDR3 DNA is TGTGCCAGCAGCTCCGGGACACCTTCCTACAATGAGCAGTTCTTC. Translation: CASSSGTPSYNEQFF.

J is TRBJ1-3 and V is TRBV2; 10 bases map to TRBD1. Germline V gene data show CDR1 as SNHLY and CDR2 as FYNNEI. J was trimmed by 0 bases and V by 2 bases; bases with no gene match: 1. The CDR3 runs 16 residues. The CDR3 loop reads CASSERDRGSGNTIYF. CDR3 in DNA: TGTGCCAGCAGTGAAAGGGACAGGGGCTCTGGAAACACCATATATTTT.

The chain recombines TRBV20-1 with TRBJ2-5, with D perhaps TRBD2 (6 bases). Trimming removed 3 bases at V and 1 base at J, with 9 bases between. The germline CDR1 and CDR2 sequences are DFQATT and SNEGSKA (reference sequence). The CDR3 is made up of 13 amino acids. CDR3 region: CSASGRGQETQYF. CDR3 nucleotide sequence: TGCAGTGCTAGTGGGCGGGGCCAAGAGACCCAGTACTTC.

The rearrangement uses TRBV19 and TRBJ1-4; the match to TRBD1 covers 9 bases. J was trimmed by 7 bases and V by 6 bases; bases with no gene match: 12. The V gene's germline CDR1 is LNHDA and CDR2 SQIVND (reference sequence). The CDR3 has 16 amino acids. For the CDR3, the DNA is TGTGCCAGTAGACTTACAGGGGGCTCCAATCCTGAAAAACTGTTTTTT. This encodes CASRLTGGSNPEKLFF.

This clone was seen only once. For the CDR3, the DNA is TGTGCCAGCAGCCAGGGATACGAAAAACTGTTTTTT. Translation gives CASSQGYEKLFF. The V call is TRBV5-6, the J call TRBJ1-4; D is possibly TRBD1 (5 bases). CDR1 SGHDT and CDR2 YYEEEE come from the germline V gene. The length of the CDR3 is 12 residues. V was pared by 4 bases and J by 8 bases, with 9 bases between.

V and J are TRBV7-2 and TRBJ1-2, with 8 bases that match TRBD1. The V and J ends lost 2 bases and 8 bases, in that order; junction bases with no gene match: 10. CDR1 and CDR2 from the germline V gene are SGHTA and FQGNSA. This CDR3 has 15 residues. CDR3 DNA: TGTGCCAGCAGCTTATCCCATTCACAGGGGGAAGGCTACACCTTC. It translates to CASSLSHSQGEGYTF.